Sequencing of this TCR beta chain was carried out in a study of early stage breast cancer tumors. About the research overall: Samples were sequenced at about 9.9-fold average coverage. Notes on the study in general: Compared with adjacent normal breast, tumors showed about 2.5-fold denser, more clonal T cells.

This clone has just a few counts. Its specificity is unknown. The repertoire was sequenced with immunoSEQ multiplex PCR; TCRdb's copy has only in-frame clones and lacks some. The sample lists some 5,000 clones, under 70% occurring once. The sequence derives from a person aged 50-59 years with breast cancer. Sequencing used breast tumor tissue.

This CDR3 is CASNHGTSNEQYF. CDR3 sequence (DNA): TGTGCCAGCAACCACGGGACTAGCAACGAGCAGTACTTC. The chain carries TRBV5-8 and TRBJ2-7; 9 bases map to TRBD2. Germline assignment: CDR1 SGHTS and CDR2 YDEGEE. V lost 6 bases to trimming and J lost 5 bases; unmatched junction nucleotides: 6. This CDR3 has 13 residues.